This T cell receptor beta chain came from a study of T cell repertoires in cytomegalovirus infection. Study overall: The study used recently identified HLA-C-restricted and well-studied HLA-B-restricted CMV epitopes. The study, taken as a whole, reports: HLA-C-restricted, CMV-specific TCR beta clonotypes were dominant ex vivo. There were carriers of CMV plus the relevant HLA, and cumulative public TCR beta family frequency identified them.

TCRdb reanalysed the reads using MiXCR and keeps one entry per CDR3 protein. The table shows some 590,000 distinct CDR3 sequences, with approximately 40% occurring only once. The sample holds a few counts of this clonotype. No antigen is known for it. The CDR3 totals 14 residues. Germline CDR1 reads SGHVS; CDR2 reads FQNEAQ. Trimming removed 0 bases at V and 4 bases at J, with 9 bases between. The clonotype was recovered from a human donor in good health (CMV status not recorded). Some clones in this sample may be carry-over from other donors' samples. The starting material was cultured PBMCs, obtained from culture after CMV antigen stimulation. The chain joins TRBV7-8 to TRBJ1-2; no clear D. CDR3 nucleotide sequence: TGTGCCAGCAGCTTAGCCGACACCGCCTATGGCTACACCTTC. This translates into CASSLADTAYGYTF.